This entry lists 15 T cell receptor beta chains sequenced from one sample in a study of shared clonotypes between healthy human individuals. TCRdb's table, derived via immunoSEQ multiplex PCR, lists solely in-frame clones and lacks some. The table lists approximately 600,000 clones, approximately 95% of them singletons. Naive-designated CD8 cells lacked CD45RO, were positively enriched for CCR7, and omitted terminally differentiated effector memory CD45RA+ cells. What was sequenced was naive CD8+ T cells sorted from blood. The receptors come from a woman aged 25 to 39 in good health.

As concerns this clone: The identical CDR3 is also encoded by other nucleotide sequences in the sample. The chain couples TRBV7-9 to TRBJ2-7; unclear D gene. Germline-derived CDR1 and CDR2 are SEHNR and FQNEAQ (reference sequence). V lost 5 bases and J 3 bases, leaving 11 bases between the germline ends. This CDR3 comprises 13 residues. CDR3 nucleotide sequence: TGTGCCAGCAGCCCCGGTGACTTCTACGAGCAGTACTTC. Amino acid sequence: CASSPGDFYEQYF.

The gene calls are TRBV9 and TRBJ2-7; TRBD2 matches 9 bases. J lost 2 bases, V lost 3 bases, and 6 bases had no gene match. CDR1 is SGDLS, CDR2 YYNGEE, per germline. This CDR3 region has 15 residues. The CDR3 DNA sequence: TGTGCCAGCAGCGGGGGGGCTAGCGGGGCCTACGAGCAGTACTTC. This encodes CASSGGASGAYEQYF.

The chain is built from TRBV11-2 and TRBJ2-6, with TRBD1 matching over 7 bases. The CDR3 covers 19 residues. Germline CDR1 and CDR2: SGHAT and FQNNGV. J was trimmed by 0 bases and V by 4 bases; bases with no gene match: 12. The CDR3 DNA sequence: TGTGCCAGCAGCTCGCGACAGGGCCGGTCAGGCTCTGGGGCCAACGTCCTGACTTTC. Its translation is CASSSRQGRSGSGANVLTF. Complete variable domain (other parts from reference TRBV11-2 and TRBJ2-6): EAGVAQSPRYKIIEKRQSVAFWCNPISGHATLYWYQQILGQGPKLLIQFQNNGVVDDSQLPKDRFSAERLKGVDSTLKIQPAKLEDSAVYLCASSSRQGRSGSGANVLTFGAGSRLTVL.

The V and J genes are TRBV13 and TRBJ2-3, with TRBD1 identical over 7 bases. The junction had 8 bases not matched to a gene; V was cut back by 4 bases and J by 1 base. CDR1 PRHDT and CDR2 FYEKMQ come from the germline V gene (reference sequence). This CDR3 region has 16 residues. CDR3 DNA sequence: TGTGCCAGCAGCTCCTGGACAGGACGACGCACAGATACGCAGTATTTT. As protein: CASSSWTGRRTDTQYF.

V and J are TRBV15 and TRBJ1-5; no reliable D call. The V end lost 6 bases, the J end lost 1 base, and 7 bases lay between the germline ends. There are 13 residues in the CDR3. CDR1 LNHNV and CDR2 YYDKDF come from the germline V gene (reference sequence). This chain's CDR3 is CATSQPSNQPQHF. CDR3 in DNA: TGTGCCACCAGTCAGCCGAGCAATCAGCCCCAGCATTTT. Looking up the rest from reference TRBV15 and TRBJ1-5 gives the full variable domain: DAMVIQNPRYQVTQFGKPVTLSCSQTLNHNVMYWYQQKSSQAPKLLFHYYDKDFNNEADTPDNFQSRRPNTSFCFLDIRSPGLGDTAMYLCATSQPSNQPQHFGDGTRLSIL.

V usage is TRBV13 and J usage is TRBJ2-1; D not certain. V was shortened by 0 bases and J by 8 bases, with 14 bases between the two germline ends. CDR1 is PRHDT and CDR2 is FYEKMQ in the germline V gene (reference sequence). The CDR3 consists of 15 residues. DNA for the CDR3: TGTGCCAGCAGCTTAGGCCTGTCCGGGTGGGATGAGCAGTTCTTC. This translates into CASSLGLSGWDEQFF. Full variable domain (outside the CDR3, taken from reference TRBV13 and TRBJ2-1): AAGVIQSPRHLIKEKRETATLKCYPIPRHDTVYWYQQGPGQDPQFLISFYEKMQSDKGSIPDRFSAQQFSDYHSELNMSSLELGDSALYFCASSLGLSGWDEQFFGPGTRLTVL.

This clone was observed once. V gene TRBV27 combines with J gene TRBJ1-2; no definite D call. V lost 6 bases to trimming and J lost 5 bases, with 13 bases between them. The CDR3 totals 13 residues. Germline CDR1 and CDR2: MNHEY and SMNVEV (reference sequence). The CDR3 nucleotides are TGTGCCAGCAGCCCGTTGGGAATTTATGGCTACACCTTC. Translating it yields CASSPLGIYGYTF.

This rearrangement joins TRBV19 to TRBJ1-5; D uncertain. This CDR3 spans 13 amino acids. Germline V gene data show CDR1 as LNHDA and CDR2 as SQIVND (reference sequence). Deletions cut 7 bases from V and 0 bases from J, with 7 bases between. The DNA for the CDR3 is TGTGCCAGTAATTTTCATAGCAATCAGCCCCAGCATTTT. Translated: CASNFHSNQPQHF.

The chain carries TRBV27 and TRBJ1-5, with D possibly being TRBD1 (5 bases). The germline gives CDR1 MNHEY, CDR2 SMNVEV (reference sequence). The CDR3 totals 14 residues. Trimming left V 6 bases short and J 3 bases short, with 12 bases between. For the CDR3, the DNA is TGTGCCAGCAGCCCCGGGGGGGACAATCAGCCCCAGCATTTT. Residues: CASSPGGDNQPQHF.

As DNA, the CDR3 is TGCGCCAGCAGCGTGGACAGGGTGGATTCCTACGAGCAGTACTTC. The encoded protein is CASSVDRVDSYEQYF. The chain recombines TRBV5-1 with TRBJ2-7, with 8 bases identical to TRBD1. This CDR3 contains 15 residues. V shed 4 bases and J 1 base; nucleotides not matched to a gene: 7. Germline V gene data show CDR1 as SGHRS and CDR2 as YFSETQ.

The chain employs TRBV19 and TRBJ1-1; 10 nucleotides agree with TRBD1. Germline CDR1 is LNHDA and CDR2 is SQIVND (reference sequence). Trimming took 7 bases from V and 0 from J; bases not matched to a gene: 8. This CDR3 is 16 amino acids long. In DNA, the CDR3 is TGTGCCAGTACCAGGGGGACAGGGGCTATGAACACTGAAGCTTTCTTT. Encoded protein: CASTRGTGAMNTEAFF.

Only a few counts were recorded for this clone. The CDR3 protein is CASNPGTSRYEQYF. The CDR3 bases are TGTGCCAGCAATCCCGGGACTAGCAGGTACGAGCAGTACTTC. The chain uses TRBV27 and TRBJ2-7, with 9 bases lining up with TRBD2. Trimming cost V 7 bases and J 4 bases; bases outside gene matches: 8. Germline V gene lookup returns CDR1 MNHEY and CDR2 SMNVEV (reference sequence). The CDR3 is 14 residues long.

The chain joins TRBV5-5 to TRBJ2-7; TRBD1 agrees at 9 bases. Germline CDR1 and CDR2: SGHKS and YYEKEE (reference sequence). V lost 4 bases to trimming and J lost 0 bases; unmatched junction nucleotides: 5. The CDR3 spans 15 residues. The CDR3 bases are TGTGCCAGCAGCCCAGGACAGGGGAGCTCCTACGAGCAGTACTTC. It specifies CASSPGQGSSYEQYF.

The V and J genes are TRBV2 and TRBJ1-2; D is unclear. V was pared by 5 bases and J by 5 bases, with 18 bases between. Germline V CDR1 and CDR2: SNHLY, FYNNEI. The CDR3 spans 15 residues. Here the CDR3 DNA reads TGTGCCAGCAGTATAGGACGGGCTGAGGCGTATGGCTACACCTTC. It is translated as CASSIGRAEAYGYTF.

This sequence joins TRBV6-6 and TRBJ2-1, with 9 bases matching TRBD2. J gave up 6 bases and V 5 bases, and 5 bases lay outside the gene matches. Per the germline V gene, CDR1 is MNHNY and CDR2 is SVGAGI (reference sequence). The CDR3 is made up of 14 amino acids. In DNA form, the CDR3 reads TGTGCCAGCAGTCCCCGACTAGCGGCCAATGAGCAGTTCTTC. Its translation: CASSPRLAANEQFF.